A single sample is the source of the 14 T cell receptor beta chains below, sequenced in a study of read filtering for tumor transcriptome and immune sequencing (dated by TCRdb to 2018 to 2021). This sample was sequenced with an Illumina HiSeq 4000. TCR libraries were constructed from approximately 390 ng RNA using the Immunoverse kit, and molecular barcoded adaptors covering alpha/delta and beta/gamma chains were employed. TCRdb applied fastp at Q25 and MiXCR to the public reads, then kept only in-frame beta chains. Each record represents a unique CDR3 protein, reported with the most common genes and DNA among its rows. This sample is represented by about 62,000 distinct CDR3 sequences; approximately 18% of them were singletons. The ten most abundant clones make up roughly 11% of the sample. Input material: a population of CD138-negative cells sorted from bone marrow. This specimen's cell subset or site label, per the study, means: bone marrow mononuclear cells depleted of CD138+ plasma/myeloma cells by negative magnetic selection. All receptors derive from a donor aged 40 or over with multiple myeloma.

This clonotype was seen at least ten times. The rearrangement uses TRBV6-1 and TRBJ2-7; D remains ambiguous. V was cut by 1 base and J by 6 bases, with 10 bases left in between. The germline gives CDR1 MNHNS, CDR2 SASEGT. The CDR3 length is 13 residues. The CDR3 is CASSEVGVGEQYF. CDR3 nucleotides: TGTGCCAGCAGTGAAGTTGGGGTAGGCGAGCAGTACTTC.

This clonotype was detected many times. The V gene is TRBV4-1, the J gene TRBJ2-1; a weak D match, TRBD1 (5 bases). The CDR3 loop spans 17 amino acids. In germline, CDR1 is MGHRA, CDR2 YSYEKL. V was clipped by 0 bases and J by 6 bases, with 18 bases between them. CDR3 sequence (DNA): TGCGCCAGCAGCCAAGATCGACAGACCACAGGCGGCAATGAGCAGTTCTTC. Protein sequence: CASSQDRQTTGGNEQFF.

At least ten counts were recorded for this clonotype. CDR3 in amino acids: CSARSSGRAGYEQYF. In nucleotides, the CDR3 is TGCAGTGCTCGGAGTAGCGGGAGGGCCGGGTACGAGCAGTACTTC. V gene TRBV20-1 combines with J gene TRBJ2-7; TRBD2 agrees at 11 bases. The CDR3 totals 15 residues. V dropped 5 bases and J dropped 4; count of bases not matched to a gene: 10. Germline CDR1 reads DFQATT; CDR2 reads SNEGSKA (reference sequence).

This clonotype was found many times. The chain has TRBV20-1 and TRBJ2-5; TRBD2 aligns across 7 bases. J was trimmed by 5 bases and V by 5 bases; bases with no gene match: 11. Germline CDR1 and CDR2: DFQATT and SNEGSKA (reference sequence). The CDR3 covers 14 residues. CDR3 sequence reads: CSASLLAVWETQYF. CDR3 DNA: TGCAGTGCTTCACTTCTAGCGGTTTGGGAGACCCAGTACTTC.

The gene calls are TRBV28 and TRBJ2-1; TRBD2 aligns across 8 bases. The CDR3 consists of 16 residues. Trimming removed 3 bases from V and 8 bases from J; junction bases left unmatched: 12. Germline CDR1 MDHEN, CDR2 SYDVKM. The CDR3 reads CASSLAGTRGQDEQFF. Here the CDR3 DNA reads TGTGCCAGCAGTTTGGCCGGGACTAGAGGGCAGGATGAGCAGTTCTTC.

This clonotype was picked up many times. V and J are TRBV27 and TRBJ1-6; unclear D gene. CDR1 is MNHEY, CDR2 SMNVEV, per germline (reference sequence). CDR3 length: 16 amino acids. The ends were cut back, 3 bases at V and 8 bases at J, with 17 bases in the middle. CDR3 amino acids: CASSFVSGQVYSPLHF. In DNA, the CDR3 is TGTGCCAGCAGTTTTGTATCCGGGCAGGTCTATTCACCCCTCCACTTT.

This clonotype has ten or more counts. The chain is built from TRBV29-1 and TRBJ2-2; 7 positions match TRBD2. Germline assignment: CDR1 SQVTM and CDR2 ANQGSEA. The CDR3 sequence is 12 residues long. The V gene end was trimmed by 4 bases and the J gene end by 7 bases; junction bases not matched to a gene: 3. The CDR3 spells CSVVGGGGELFF. In nucleotides, the CDR3 is TGCAGCGTTGTAGGCGGGGGCGGGGAGCTGTTTTTT.

This clonotype was counted many times. This chain uses TRBV29-1 with TRBJ2-5; D is undetermined. V lost 4 bases to trimming and J lost 4 bases, with 10 bases between them. The CDR3 loop spans 12 amino acids. Looked up from germline, CDR1 is SQVTM and CDR2 is ANQGSEA. CDR3 sequence reads: CSVVRTAETQYF. The DNA of the CDR3 is TGCAGCGTTGTTAGGACGGCAGAGACCCAGTACTTC.

The sample holds many counts of this clonotype. The chain uses TRBV11-2 and TRBJ2-1; D is unclear. Trimming shortened V by 5 bases and J by 8 bases, and 10 bases separated the two germline ends. CDR1 and CDR2 (germline): SGHAT, FQNNGV. The CDR3 is 12 amino acids. The CDR3 nucleotides read TGTGCCAGCAGCCAACTTGGGGATGAGCAGTTCTTC. Its protein is CASSQLGDEQFF.

In regard to this clonotype: Compared with germline, one end of the junction differs, possibly owing to a read error. The chain carries TRBV5-6 and TRBJ1-1, with a possible D match to TRBD1 (5 bases). This CDR3 comprises 15 residues. CDR1 SGHDT and CDR2 YYEEEE come from the germline V gene. The DNA for the CDR3 is TGTGCCAGTAGCTCAGGGTTAGCACCGAACACTGAAGCTTTCTTT. This sequence encodes CASSSGLAPNTEAFF.

The table lists this clonotype with many counts. V and J are TRBV2 and TRBJ2-7, with no clear D. The length of the CDR3 is 14 residues. Germline assignment: CDR1 SNHLY and CDR2 FYNNEI. V lost 4 bases to trimming and J lost 3 bases, with 13 bases between them. CDR3 residues: CASSVGAAYYEQYF. The CDR3, as DNA: TGTGCCAGCAGTGTAGGCGCGGCCTACTACGAGCAGTACTTC. Full variable domain (missing parts from reference TRBV2 and TRBJ2-7): EPEVTQTPSHQVTQMGQEVILRCVPISNHLYFYWYRQILGQKVEFLVSFYNNEISEKSEIFDDQFSVERPDGSNFTLKIRSTKLEDSAMYFCASSVGAAYYEQYFGPGTRLTVT.

This clonotype was counted a single time. The chain uses TRBV28 and TRBJ1-5; 8 nucleotides line up with TRBD1. The CDR3 is 16 residues long. CDR1 and CDR2 from the germline V gene are MDHEN and SYDVKM. V lost 2 bases, J lost 6 bases, and 9 bases stayed unmatched. The CDR3 loop is CASSLTSTGGIQPQHF. CDR3 sequence (DNA): TGTGCCAGCAGTTTAACTTCTACAGGGGGAATTCAGCCCCAGCATTTT.

With respect to this clonotype: Just one base apart from a much larger clone, this may be a read error. The missing conserved phenylalanine or tryptophan at the end of this CDR3 makes a read error likely. V usage is TRBV7-9 and J usage is TRBJ2-1, with 10 bases aligning to TRBD2. The CDR3 contains 15 residues. CDR1 is SEHNR and CDR2 is FQNEAQ in the germline V gene (reference sequence). The J segment lost 9 bases and the V segment lost 1 base, leaving 6 bases of the junction unmatched. The CDR3 DNA reads as TGTGCCAGCAGCTTAGTGGCTAGCGGGAGTATTGAGCAGTTCTCC. This encodes CASSLVASGSIEQFS.

This clonotype was counted only a few times. The chain couples TRBV30 to TRBJ1-2, with D possibly matching TRBD1 (6 bases). The length of the CDR3 is 13 residues. The V end lost 3 bases, the J end lost 2 bases, and 10 bases lay between the germline ends. The germline gives CDR1 GTSNPN, CDR2 SVGIG (reference sequence). The CDR3 loop reads CAWRTDRNYGYTF. CDR3 in DNA: TGTGCCTGGAGAACCGACAGGAACTATGGCTACACCTTC.